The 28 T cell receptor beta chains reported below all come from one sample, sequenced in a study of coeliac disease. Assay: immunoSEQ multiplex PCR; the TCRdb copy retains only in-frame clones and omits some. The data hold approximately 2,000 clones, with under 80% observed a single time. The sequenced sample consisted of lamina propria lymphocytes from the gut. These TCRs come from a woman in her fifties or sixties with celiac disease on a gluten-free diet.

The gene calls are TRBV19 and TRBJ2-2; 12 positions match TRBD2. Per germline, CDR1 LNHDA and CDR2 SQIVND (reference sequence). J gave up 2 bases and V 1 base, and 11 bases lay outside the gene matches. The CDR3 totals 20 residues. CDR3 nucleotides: TGTGCCAGTAGTATAGGGCTAGCGGGGGGGCCTGGAGTTAACACCGGGGAGCTGTTTTTT. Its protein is CASSIGLAGGPGVNTGELFF.

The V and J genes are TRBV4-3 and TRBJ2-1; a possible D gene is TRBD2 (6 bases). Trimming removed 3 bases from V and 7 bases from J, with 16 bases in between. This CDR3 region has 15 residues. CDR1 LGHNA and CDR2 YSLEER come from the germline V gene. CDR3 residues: CASSQTGTLENEQFF. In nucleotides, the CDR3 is TGCGCCAGCAGCCAGACCGGGACTCTCGAAAATGAGCAGTTCTTC.

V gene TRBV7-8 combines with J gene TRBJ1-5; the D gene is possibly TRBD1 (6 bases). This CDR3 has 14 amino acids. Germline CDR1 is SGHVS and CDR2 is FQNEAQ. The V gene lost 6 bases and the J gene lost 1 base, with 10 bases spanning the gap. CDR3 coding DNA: TGTGCCAGCAGGAACCAGGGGAGCAATCAGCCCCAGCATTTT. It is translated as CASRNQGSNQPQHF.

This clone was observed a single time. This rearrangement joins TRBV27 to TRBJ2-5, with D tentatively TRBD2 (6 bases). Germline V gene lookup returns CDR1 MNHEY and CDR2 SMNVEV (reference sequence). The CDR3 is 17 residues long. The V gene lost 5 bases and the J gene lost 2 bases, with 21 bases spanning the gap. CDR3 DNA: TGTGCCAGCAGTCTCAGGGCGGGATCCCTACTACAAGAGACCCAGTACTTC. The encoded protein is CASSLRAGSLLQETQYF.

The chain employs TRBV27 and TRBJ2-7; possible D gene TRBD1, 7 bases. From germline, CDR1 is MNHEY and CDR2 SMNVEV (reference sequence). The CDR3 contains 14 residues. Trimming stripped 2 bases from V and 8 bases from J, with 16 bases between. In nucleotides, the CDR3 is TGTGCCAGCAGTTTAAGCCCAGGGGGGAATAAGCAGTACTTC. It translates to CASSLSPGGNKQYF.

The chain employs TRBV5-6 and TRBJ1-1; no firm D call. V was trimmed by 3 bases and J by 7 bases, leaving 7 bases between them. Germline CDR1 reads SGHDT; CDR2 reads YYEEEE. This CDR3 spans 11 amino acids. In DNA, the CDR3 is TGTGCCAGCAGCTCGGAGGTTGAAGCTTTCTTT. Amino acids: CASSSEVEAFF.

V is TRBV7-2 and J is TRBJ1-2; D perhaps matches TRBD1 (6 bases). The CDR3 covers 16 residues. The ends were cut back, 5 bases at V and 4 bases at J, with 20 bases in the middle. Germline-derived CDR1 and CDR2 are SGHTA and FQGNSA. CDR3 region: CASSRPDRDGTYGYTF. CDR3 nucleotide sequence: TGTGCCAGCAGCAGACCGGACAGAGACGGAACCTATGGCTACACCTTC.

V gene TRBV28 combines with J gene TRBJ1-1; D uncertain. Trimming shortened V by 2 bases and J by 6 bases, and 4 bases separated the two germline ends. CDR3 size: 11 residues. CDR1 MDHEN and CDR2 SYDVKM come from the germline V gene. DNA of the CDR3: TGTGCCAGCAGTTTAAGCGCTGAAGCTTTCTTT. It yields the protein CASSLSAEAFF.

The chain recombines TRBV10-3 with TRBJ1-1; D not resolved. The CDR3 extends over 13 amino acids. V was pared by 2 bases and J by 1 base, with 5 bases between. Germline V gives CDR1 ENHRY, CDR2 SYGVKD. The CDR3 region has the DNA TGTGCCATCAGTGAGGGGAGGAACACTGAAGCTTTCTTT. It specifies CAISEGRNTEAFF.

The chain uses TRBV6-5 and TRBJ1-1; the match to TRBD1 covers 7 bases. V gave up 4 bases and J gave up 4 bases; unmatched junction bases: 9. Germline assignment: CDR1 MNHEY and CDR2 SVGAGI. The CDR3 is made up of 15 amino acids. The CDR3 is CASSSDRVTFTEAFF. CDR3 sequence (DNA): TGTGCCAGCAGTTCTGACAGGGTCACGTTCACTGAAGCTTTCTTT.

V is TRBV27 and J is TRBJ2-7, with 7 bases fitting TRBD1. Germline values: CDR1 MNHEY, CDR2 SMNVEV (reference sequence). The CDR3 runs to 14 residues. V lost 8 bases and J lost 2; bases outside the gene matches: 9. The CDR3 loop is CASGKTGWAYEQYF. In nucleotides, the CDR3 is TGTGCCAGCGGCAAGACAGGGTGGGCCTACGAGCAGTACTTC.

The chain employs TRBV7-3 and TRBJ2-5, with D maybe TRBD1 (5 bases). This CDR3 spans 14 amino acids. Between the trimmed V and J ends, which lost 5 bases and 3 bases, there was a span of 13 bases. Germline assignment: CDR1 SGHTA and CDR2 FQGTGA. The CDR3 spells CASSPSKDKETQYF. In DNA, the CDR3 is TGTGCCAGCAGCCCGAGTAAGGACAAAGAGACCCAGTACTTC.

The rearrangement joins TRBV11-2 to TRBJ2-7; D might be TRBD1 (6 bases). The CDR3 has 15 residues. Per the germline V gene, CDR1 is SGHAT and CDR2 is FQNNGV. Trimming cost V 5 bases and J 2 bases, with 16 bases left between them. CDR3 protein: CASSLRGEGAYEQYF. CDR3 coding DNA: TGTGCCAGCAGCCTAAGGGGTGAGGGGGCCTACGAGCAGTACTTC.

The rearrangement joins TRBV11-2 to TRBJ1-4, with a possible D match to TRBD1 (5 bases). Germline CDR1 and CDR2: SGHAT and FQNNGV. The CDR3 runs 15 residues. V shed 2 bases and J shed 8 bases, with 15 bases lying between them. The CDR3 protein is CASSLTGGGNEKLFF. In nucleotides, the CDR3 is TGTGCCAGCAGCTTAACAGGCGGCGGTAACGAAAAACTGTTTTTT.

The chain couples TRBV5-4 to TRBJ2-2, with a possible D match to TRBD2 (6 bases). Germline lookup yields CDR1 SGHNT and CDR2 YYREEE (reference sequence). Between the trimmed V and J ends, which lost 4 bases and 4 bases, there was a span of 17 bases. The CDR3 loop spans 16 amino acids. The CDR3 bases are TGTGCCAGCAGCACTTCTACTAGCCTAGCCACCGGGGAGCTGTTTTTT. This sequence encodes CASSTSTSLATGELFF.

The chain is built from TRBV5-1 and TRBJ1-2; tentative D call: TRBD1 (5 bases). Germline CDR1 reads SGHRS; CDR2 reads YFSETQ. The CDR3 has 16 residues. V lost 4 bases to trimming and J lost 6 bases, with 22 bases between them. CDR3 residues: CASSDPASRAVNGYTF. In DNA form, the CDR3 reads TGCGCCAGCAGCGACCCTGCTTCCAGGGCGGTTAATGGCTACACCTTC.

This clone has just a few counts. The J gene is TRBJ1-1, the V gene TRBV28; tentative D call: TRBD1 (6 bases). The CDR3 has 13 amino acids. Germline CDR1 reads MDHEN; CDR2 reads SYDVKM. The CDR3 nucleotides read TGTCCCCCCGGGGGGCAGGGCGACACTGAAGCTTTCTTT. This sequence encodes CPPGGQGDTEAFF.

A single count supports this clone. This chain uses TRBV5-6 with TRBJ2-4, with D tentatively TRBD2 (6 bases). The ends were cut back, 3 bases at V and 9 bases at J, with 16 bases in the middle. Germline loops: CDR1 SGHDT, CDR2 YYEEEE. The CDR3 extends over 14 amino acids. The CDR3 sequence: CASSSASVRSIQYF. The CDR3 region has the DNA TGTGCCAGCAGCTCCGCTAGCGTGAGGAGCATTCAGTACTTC.

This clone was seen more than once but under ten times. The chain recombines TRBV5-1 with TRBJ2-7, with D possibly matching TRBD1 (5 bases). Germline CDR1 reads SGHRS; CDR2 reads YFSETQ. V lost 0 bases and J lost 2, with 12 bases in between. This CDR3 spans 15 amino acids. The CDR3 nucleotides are TGCGCCAGCAGCTTGGCCCAGGGTGCGCCCTACGAGCAGTACTTC. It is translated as CASSLAQGAPYEQYF.

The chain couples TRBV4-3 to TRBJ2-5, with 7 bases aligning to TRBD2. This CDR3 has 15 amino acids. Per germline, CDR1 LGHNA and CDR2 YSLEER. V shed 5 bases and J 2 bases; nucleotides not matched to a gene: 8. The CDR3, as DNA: TGCGCCAGCAGCGAAGGAGCGGGGAAGCAAGAGACCCAGTACTTC. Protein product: CASSEGAGKQETQYF.

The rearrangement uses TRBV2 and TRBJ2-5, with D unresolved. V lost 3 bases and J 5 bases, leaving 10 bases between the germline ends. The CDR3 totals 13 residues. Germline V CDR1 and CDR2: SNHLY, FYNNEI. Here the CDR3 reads CASSEARSETQYF. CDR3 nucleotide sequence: TGTGCCAGCAGTGAGGCTAGATCGGAGACCCAGTACTTC.

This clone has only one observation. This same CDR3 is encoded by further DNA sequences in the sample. Here the CDR3 DNA reads TGTGCCAGCACTCCAGGTTACGAGCAGTACTTC. Encoded protein: CASTPGYEQYF. This chain connects TRBV2 to TRBJ2-7; D remains unclear. This CDR3 has 11 residues. V lost 7 bases and J lost 4, with 8 bases in between. In germline, CDR1 is SNHLY, CDR2 FYNNEI.

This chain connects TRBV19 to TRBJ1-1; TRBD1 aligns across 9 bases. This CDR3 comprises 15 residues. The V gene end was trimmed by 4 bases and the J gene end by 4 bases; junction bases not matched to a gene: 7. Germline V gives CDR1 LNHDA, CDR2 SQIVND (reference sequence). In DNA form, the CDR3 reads TGTGCCAGTAGTACGGGACAGGGATGGAGCACTGAAGCTTTCTTT. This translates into CASSTGQGWSTEAFF.

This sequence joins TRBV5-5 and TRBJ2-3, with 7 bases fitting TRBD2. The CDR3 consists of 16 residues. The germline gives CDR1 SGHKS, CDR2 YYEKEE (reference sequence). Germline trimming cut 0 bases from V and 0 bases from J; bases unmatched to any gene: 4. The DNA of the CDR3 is TGTGCCAGCAGCTTGGAAGCTAGCGGAAGCACAGATACGCAGTATTTT. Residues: CASSLEASGSTDTQYF.

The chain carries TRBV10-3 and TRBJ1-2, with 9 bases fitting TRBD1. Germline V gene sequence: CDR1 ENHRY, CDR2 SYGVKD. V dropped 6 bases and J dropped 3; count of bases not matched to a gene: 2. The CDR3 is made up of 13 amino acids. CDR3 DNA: TGTGCCATCAGCACAGGGGGCGACTATGGCTACACCTTC. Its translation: CAISTGGDYGYTF.

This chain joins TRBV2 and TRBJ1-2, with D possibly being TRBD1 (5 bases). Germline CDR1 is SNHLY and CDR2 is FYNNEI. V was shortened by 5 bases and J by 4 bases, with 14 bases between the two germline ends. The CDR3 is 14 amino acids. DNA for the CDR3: TGTGCCAGCAGTATACTTCCGGGACTCTATGGCTACACCTTC. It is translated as CASSILPGLYGYTF.

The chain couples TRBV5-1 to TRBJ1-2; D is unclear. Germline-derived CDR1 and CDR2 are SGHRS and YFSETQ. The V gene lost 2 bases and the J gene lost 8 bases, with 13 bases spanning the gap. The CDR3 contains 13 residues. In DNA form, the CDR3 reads TGCGCCAGCAGCTTTTTGGGCCCCGAGGGCTACACCTTC. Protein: CASSFLGPEGYTF.

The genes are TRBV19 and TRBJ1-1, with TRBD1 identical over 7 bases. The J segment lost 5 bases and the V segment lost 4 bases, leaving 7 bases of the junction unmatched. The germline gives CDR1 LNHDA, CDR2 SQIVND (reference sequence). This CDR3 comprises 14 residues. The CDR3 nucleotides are TGTGCCAGTAGTAGGGATCAGGGGGATACTGAAGCTTTCTTT. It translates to CASSRDQGDTEAFF.